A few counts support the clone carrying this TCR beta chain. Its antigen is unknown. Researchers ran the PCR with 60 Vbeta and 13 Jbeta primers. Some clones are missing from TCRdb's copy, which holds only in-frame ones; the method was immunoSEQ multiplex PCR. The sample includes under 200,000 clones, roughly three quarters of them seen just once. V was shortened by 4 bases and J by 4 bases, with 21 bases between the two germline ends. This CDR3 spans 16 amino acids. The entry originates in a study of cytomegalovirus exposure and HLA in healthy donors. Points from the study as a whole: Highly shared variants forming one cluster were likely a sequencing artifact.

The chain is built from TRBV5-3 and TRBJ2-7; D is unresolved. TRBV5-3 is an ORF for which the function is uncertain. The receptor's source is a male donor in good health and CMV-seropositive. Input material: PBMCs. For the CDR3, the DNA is TGTGCCAGAAGCCTTTTCTCACATGGTCTTTGGTACGAGCAGTACTTC. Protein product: CARSLFSHGLWYEQYF.